A single sample gave rise to the 14 T cell receptor beta chains below, sequenced in a study of T cells in localized non-small cell lung cancer. TCRdb's table, derived via immunoSEQ multiplex PCR, lists solely in-frame clones and lacks some. Found here are 1,000 to 1,500 clones, just over 25% of them singletons; the top ten hold more than 25%. The source material was normal lung tissue next to the tumor, sampled before any cancer treatment. Receptors originate from a male donor aged 60 or over with stage I lung adenocarcinoma.

The chain links TRBV19 to TRBJ2-3; no clear D gene. Germline loops: CDR1 LNHDA, CDR2 SQIVND (reference sequence). The V gene lost 3 bases and the J gene lost 4 bases, with 8 bases spanning the gap. The CDR3 consists of 13 residues. CDR3 loop: CASSMIRADTQYF. In nucleotides, the CDR3 is TGTGCCAGTAGTATGATCCGGGCAGATACGCAGTATTTT. Combining the CDR3 with reference TRBV19 and TRBJ2-3 gives the whole variable domain DGGITQSPKYLFRKEGQNVTLSCEQNLNHDAMYWYRQDPGQGLRLIYYSQIVNDFQKGDIAEGYSVSREKKESFPLTVTSAQKNPTAFYLCASSMIRADTQYFGPGTRLTVL.

V gene TRBV10-2 combines with J gene TRBJ2-2; the D gene is possibly TRBD1 (5 bases). The CDR3 runs 16 residues. The germline V gene has CDR1 WSHSY and CDR2 SAAADI. V lost 1 base and J lost 3, with 12 bases in between. CDR3 nucleotides: TGCGCCAGCAGTGAGTGGGGCGGTAGGGACACCGGGGAGCTGTTTTTT. Protein: CASSEWGGRDTGELFF.

CDR3 loop: CASSIVLGSSGNTIYF. For the CDR3, the DNA is TGTGCCAGTAGTATCGTCTTGGGCTCCTCTGGAAACACCATATATTTT. The rearrangement joins TRBV19 to TRBJ1-3, with D hard to call. Germline V lookup: CDR1 LNHDA, CDR2 SQIVND (reference sequence). This CDR3 comprises 16 residues. Trimming removed 3 bases at V and 0 bases at J, with 12 bases between.

There are a few counts of this clone. The chain employs TRBV6-8 and TRBJ1-1; D perhaps matches TRBD1 (5 bases). Germline CDR1 MNHGY, CDR2 SAAAGT. Between the trimmed V and J ends, which lost 8 bases and 3 bases, there was a span of 19 bases. The CDR3 loop spans 15 amino acids. The CDR3, as DNA: TGTGCCAGCCCCGAATCGGGGGGGAGGCACACTGAAGCTTTCTTT. Its translation: CASPESGGRHTEAFF.

The CDR3 bases are TGTGCCAGCAGCCAAGGGCAGGGGATTAATTCACCCCTCCACTTT. Protein product: CASSQGQGINSPLHF. The chain recombines TRBV14 with TRBJ1-6; a weak D match, TRBD1 (6 bases). Germline V gene lookup returns CDR1 SGHDN and CDR2 FVKESK. The CDR3 is 15 residues long. Trimming took 1 base from V and 6 from J, leaving 10 bases between them.

This clone was seen a few times. The chain links TRBV10-2 to TRBJ1-3, with D perhaps matching TRBD1 (5 bases). Germline assignment: CDR1 WSHSY and CDR2 SAAADI. V lost 6 bases and J lost 0, with 9 bases in between. This CDR3 is built from 14 residues. DNA for the CDR3: TGCGCCAGCAGCCGGGGCCTCTCTGGAAACACCATATATTTT. The encoded protein is CASSRGLSGNTIYF.

V is TRBV11-3 and J is TRBJ2-7; either TRBD1 or TRBD2 may supply D (5 bases each). V lost 1 base and J lost 7, with 17 bases in between. Germline CDR1 and CDR2: SGHNT and YENEEA. The CDR3 is made up of 15 amino acids. The DNA for the CDR3 is TGTGCCAGCAGCTTAGGCAGTACCGGGGCTCGGGAGCAGTACTTC. It specifies CASSLGSTGAREQYF. The full variable domain, with the rest looked up from reference TRBV11-3 and TRBJ2-7, is EAGVVQSPRYKIIEKKQPVAFWCNPISGHNTLYWYLQNLGQGPELLIRYENEEAVDDSQLPKDRFSAERLKGVDSTLKIQPAELGDSAVYLCASSLGSTGAREQYFGPGTRLTVT.

This clone rates as large (0.1 to 1%). The chain recombines TRBV6-8 with TRBJ2-3, with a possible D match to TRBD1 (5 bases). The CDR3 spans 12 residues. Trimming cost V 6 bases and J 2 bases, with 6 bases left between them. Germline V lookup: CDR1 MNHGY, CDR2 SAAAGT. The CDR3 sequence is CASRTATDTQYF. As DNA, the CDR3 is TGTGCCAGCAGGACAGCCACAGATACGCAGTATTTT.

The table lists this clone with a few counts. The rearrangement joins TRBV19 to TRBJ1-1; D uncertain. This CDR3 region has 15 residues. The germline V gene encodes CDR1 LNHDA and CDR2 SQIVND (reference sequence). V shed 0 bases and J shed 4 bases, with 12 bases lying between them. DNA of the CDR3: TGTGCCAGTAGTATAGACCCTTCCATGGGCACTGAAGCTTTCTTT. As protein: CASSIDPSMGTEAFF.

The V call is TRBV6-8, the J call TRBJ1-3; D is ambiguous. Trimming took 7 bases from V and 0 from J, leaving 10 bases between them. The CDR3 spans 14 residues. Germline V lookup: CDR1 MNHGY, CDR2 SAAAGT. The CDR3: CASTAPSSGNTIYF. The CDR3, as DNA: TGTGCCAGCACAGCTCCAAGCTCTGGAAACACCATATATTTT.

The rearrangement links TRBV28 to TRBJ1-5; 7 nucleotides align to TRBD1. CDR3 length: 17 amino acids. CDR1 and CDR2 (germline): MDHEN, SYDVKM. V lost 8 bases and J lost 0; bases outside the gene matches: 13. CDR3 loop: CASAGGTAPYSNQPQHF. CDR3 coding DNA: TGTGCCAGCGCGGGGGGGACAGCGCCTTATAGCAATCAGCCCCAGCATTTT. The full variable domain, its missing parts supplied by reference TRBV28 and TRBJ1-5, is DVKVTQSSRYLVKRTGEKVFLECVQDMDHENMFWYRQDPGLGLRLIYFSYDVKMKEKGDIPEGYSVSREKKERFSLILESASTNQTSMYLCASAGGTAPYSNQPQHFGDGTRLSIL.

The chain couples TRBV10-2 to TRBJ1-3; TRBD1 might be the D (5 bases). The germline gives CDR1 WSHSY, CDR2 SAAADI. Trimming took off 3 bases at V and 2 bases at J, with 11 bases between the two ends. The CDR3 runs to 15 residues. CDR3 protein: CASSEDTGAGNTIYF. The CDR3, as DNA: TGCGCCAGCAGTGAAGATACGGGGGCTGGAAACACCATATATTTT.

The J gene is TRBJ1-2, the V gene TRBV7-6, with D perhaps matching TRBD1 (5 bases). This CDR3 comprises 15 residues. The ends were cut back, 5 bases at V and 2 bases at J, with 15 bases in the middle. CDR1 and CDR2 (germline): SGHVS, FNYEAQ. Here the CDR3 reads CASSPQRGLNYGYTF. CDR3 nucleotide sequence: TGTGCCAGCAGCCCCCAGAGGGGCCTAAACTATGGCTACACCTTC.

The chain carries TRBV11-3 and TRBJ2-2, with 10 positions matching TRBD2. The germline V gene has CDR1 SGHNT and CDR2 YENEEA. The length of the CDR3 is 16 residues. V shed 7 bases and J 4 bases; nucleotides not matched to a gene: 9. The DNA of the CDR3 is TGTGCCAGCATAAAATCGGCTAGCGGGGGCACCGGGGAGCTGTTTTTT. It encodes CASIKSASGGTGELFF.